This T cell receptor beta chain was sequenced in a study of T and B cells in COVID-19 patients. Study background: Peripheral blood came from COVID-19 patients with active infection or after recovery.

The germline V gene encodes CDR1 MNHNY and CDR2 SVGAGI (reference sequence). V lost 5 bases, J lost 5 bases, and 12 bases lay in between. CDR3 length: 13 residues. Blood genomic DNA input for TRB amplification was roughly 230-550 ng. Multiplex PCR with BIOMED2 TRB-A/B primer pools amplified TRB rearrangements. TCRdb re-called the multiplex PCR reads through MiXCR, storing one row per CDR3 protein. The sample holds some 13,000 distinct CDR3 sequences; 25% to 35% are singletons and the top ten take roughly 7%. Only a few counts were recorded for this clonotype. The chain is built from TRBV6-6 and TRBJ1-1; D is perhaps TRBD1 (6 bases). The source is a human donor who had recovered from COVID-19. The specimen sequenced was blood. CDR3 nucleotides: TGTGCCAGCAGTCTAGGGGGGGGGACTGAAGCTTTCTTT. This gives the protein CASSLGGGTEAFF.